One and the same sample provided the 3 T cell receptor beta chains below, sequenced in a study of blood T cell repertoires in COVID-19 (dated by TCRdb to about 2020). The library was produced with the immunoSEQ multiplex PCR assay. TCRdb mirrors the immuneACCESS table, restricted to in-frame sequences. Some clones are absent from its copies; in checked studies, under half trace to an unresolved V gene, and the reason for the others is unknown. The sample profile shows 180,000 or so clones; 70% to 90% of them were found once. Clones ranked in the top ten supply roughly 4.5% of the sample. The sample comprised peripheral blood. The receptors here all came from a woman of 80 years or more with acute or convalescent COVID-19.

This clone showed up just once. This chain links TRBV7-2 with TRBJ2-7; D is ambiguous. V lost 5 bases and J lost 6, with 14 bases in between. CDR3 length equals 13 residues. Germline V gene sequence: CDR1 SGHTA, CDR2 FQGNSA. This CDR3 is CASSPRVPREQYF. CDR3 coding DNA: TGTGCCAGCAGCCCCCGGGTTCCCCGCGAGCAGTACTTC.

This chain uses TRBV18 with TRBJ1-6; 7 bases agree with TRBD1. Germline CDR1 and CDR2: KGHSH and LQKENI. Unmatched junction bases numbered 10, after V lost 6 bases and J lost 5 bases. The CDR3 sequence is 16 residues long. Here the CDR3 reads CASSLQGSTNNSPLHF. The CDR3 DNA reads as TGTGCCAGCTCGCTACAGGGGTCAACAAATAATTCACCCCTCCACTTT.

The rearrangement uses TRBV9 and TRBJ2-7, with TRBD1 matching 7 bases. The CDR3 contains 18 residues. After removal of 0 bases from V and 1 base from J, the junction contained 13 bases not matched to a gene. Germline CDR1 is SGDLS and CDR2 is YYNGEE. The CDR3 DNA sequence: TGTGCCAGCAGCGTAGGGGGGACAGCTTCTCCTTTTTCCTACGAGCAGTACTTC. The encoded protein is CASSVGGTASPFSYEQYF.